The 10 T cell receptor beta chains below all came from one sample that was sequenced in a study of T cells in narcolepsy. Data came from immunoSEQ multiplex PCR; TCRdb stores just in-frame clones and leaves some out. The sample lists about 33,000 clones; 85% to 90% were seen once. The sample was CD45RA- memory CD4+ T cells from PBMCs. These receptors were obtained from a human donor with narcolepsy.

This chain connects TRBV20-1 to TRBJ2-5; D unresolved. The germline V gene encodes CDR1 DFQATT and CDR2 SNEGSKA (reference sequence). V lost 8 bases and J lost 6, with 10 bases in between. The CDR3 loop spans 10 amino acids. The DNA of the CDR3 is TGCAGTTTAGTCCCCAAGACCCAGTACTTC. Translation: CSLVPKTQYF.

The chain carries TRBV4-1 and TRBJ2-7; 9 nucleotides agree with TRBD1. The trim removed 3 bases at V and 5 bases at J, leaving 11 bases unmatched. Per germline, CDR1 MGHRA and CDR2 YSYEKL. This CDR3 has 16 residues. The CDR3 is CASSQGPGQGSHEQYF. DNA of the CDR3: TGCGCCAGCAGCCAGGGTCCGGGACAGGGATCCCACGAGCAGTACTTC.

The chain has TRBV7-9 and TRBJ1-1, with TRBD1 as a possible D gene (6 bases). The germline V gene encodes CDR1 SEHNR and CDR2 FQNEAQ (reference sequence). The length of the CDR3 is 14 residues. The germline V and J ends were trimmed by 2 bases and 8 bases, with 15 bases remaining between them. The chain's CDR3 is CASSLSTGLREAFF. CDR3 sequence (DNA): TGTGCCAGCAGCTTATCCACAGGGTTGAGGGAAGCTTTCTTT.

The V call is TRBV11-2, the J call TRBJ2-6; D may be TRBD2 (5 bases). Germline CDR1 reads SGHAT; CDR2 reads FQNNGV. This CDR3 is 14 amino acids long. V was cut by 7 bases and J by 1 base, with 8 bases left in between. CDR3 sequence (DNA): TGTGCCAGCACCCGGGGATCTGGGGCCAACGTCCTGACTTTC. Protein sequence: CASTRGSGANVLTF.

The sample holds one count of this clone. The chain links TRBV2 to TRBJ2-2; 10 nucleotides line up with TRBD2. This CDR3 spans 16 amino acids. Unmatched junction bases numbered 8, after V lost 4 bases and J lost 6 bases. Germline CDR1 SNHLY, CDR2 FYNNEI. CDR3 sequence (DNA): TGTGCCAGCAGTGTTTTGCTAGCGGGGGCTTCCGGGGAGCTGTTTTTT. Residues: CASSVLLAGASGELFF.

The rearrangement joins TRBV5-4 to TRBJ1-1; D is perhaps TRBD1 (5 bases). This CDR3 is built from 13 residues. The V gene's germline CDR1 is SGHNT and CDR2 YYREEE (reference sequence). V was clipped by 1 base and J by 3 bases, with 7 bases between them. CDR3 DNA: TGTGCCAGCAGCTTGTTACAGGACACTGAAGCTTTCTTT. Amino acid sequence: CASSLLQDTEAFF.

The chain carries TRBV5-1 and TRBJ1-3; 9 bases map to TRBD1. V dropped 4 bases and J dropped 0; count of bases not matched to a gene: 8. This CDR3 contains 17 residues. Germline V gene data show CDR1 as SGHRS and CDR2 as YFSETQ. CDR3 DNA sequence: TGCGCCAGCAGCCTCCTACAGGGGGCTCACTCTGGAAACACCATATATTTT. This gives the protein CASSLLQGAHSGNTIYF.

This CDR3 reads CSVEWGVGVNTEAFF. CDR3 nucleotides: TGCAGCGTTGAATGGGGGGTTGGGGTAAACACTGAAGCTTTCTTT. The chain uses TRBV29-1 and TRBJ1-1; D perhaps matches TRBD1 (5 bases). Germline V lookup: CDR1 SQVTM, CDR2 ANQGSEA. The CDR3 spans 15 residues. V gave up 2 bases and J gave up 2 bases, with 15 bases separating them.

This clone was seen only once. The CDR3 protein is CASGSGRGETQYF. CDR3 coding DNA: TGTGCCAGCGGTAGCGGGAGGGGAGAGACCCAGTACTTC. The chain carries TRBV2 and TRBJ2-5; TRBD2 matches 11 bases. Looked up from germline, CDR1 is SNHLY and CDR2 is FYNNEI. The CDR3 spans 13 residues. The ends lost 8 bases at V and 4 bases at J; junction bases unmatched: 3.

The rearrangement uses TRBV5-4 and TRBJ2-7; TRBD1 matches 7 bases. V shed 0 bases, J shed 2 bases, and the junction held 5 bases outside the gene matches. The CDR3 spans 15 residues. Per germline, CDR1 SGHNT and CDR2 YYREEE (reference sequence). The CDR3 DNA sequence: TGTGCCAGCAGCTTGGGGACAGGCGGCCCCTACGAGCAGTACTTC. It translates to CASSLGTGGPYEQYF.